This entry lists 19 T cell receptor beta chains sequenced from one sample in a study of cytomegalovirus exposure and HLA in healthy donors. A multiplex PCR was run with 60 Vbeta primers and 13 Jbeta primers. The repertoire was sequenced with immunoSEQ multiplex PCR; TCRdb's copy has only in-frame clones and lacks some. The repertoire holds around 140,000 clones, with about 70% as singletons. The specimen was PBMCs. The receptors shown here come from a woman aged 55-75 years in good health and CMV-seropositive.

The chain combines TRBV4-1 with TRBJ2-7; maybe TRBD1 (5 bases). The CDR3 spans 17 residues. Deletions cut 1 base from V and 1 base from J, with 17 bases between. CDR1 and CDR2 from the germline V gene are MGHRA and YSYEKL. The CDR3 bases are TGCGCCAGCAGCCAAGTATTCGACCCTGACAGATCCTACGAGCAGTACTTC. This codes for CASSQVFDPDRSYEQYF.

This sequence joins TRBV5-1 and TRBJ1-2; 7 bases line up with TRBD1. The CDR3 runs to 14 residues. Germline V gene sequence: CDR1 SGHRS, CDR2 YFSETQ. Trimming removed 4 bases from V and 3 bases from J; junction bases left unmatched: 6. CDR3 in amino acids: CASSRGTEDYGYTF. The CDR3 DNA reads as TGCGCCAGCAGCCGAGGGACAGAGGACTATGGCTACACCTTC. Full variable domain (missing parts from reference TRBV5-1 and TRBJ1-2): KAGVTQTPRYLIKTRGQQVTLSCSPISGHRSVSWYQQTPGQGLQFLFEYFSETQRNKGNFPGRFSGRQFSNSRSEMNVSTLELGDSALYLCASSRGTEDYGYTFGSGTRLTVV.

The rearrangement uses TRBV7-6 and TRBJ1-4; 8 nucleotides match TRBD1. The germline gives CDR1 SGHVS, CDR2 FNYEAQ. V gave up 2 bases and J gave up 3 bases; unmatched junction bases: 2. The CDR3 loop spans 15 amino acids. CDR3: CASSLKGQANEKLFF. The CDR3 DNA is TGTGCCAGCAGCTTAAAGGGACAGGCTAATGAAAAACTGTTTTTT.

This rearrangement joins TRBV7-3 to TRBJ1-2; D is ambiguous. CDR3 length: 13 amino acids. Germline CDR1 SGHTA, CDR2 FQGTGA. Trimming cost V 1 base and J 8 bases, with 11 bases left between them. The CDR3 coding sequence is TGTGCCAGCAGCTTAAGTAGCGATGGGGGCTACACCTTC. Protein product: CASSLSSDGGYTF.

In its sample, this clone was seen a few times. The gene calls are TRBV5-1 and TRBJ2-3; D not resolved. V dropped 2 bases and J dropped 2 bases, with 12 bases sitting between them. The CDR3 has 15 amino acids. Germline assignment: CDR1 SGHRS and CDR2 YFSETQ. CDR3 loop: CASSFTSETTDTQYF. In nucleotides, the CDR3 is TGCGCCAGCAGCTTCACGAGCGAGACCACAGATACGCAGTATTTT. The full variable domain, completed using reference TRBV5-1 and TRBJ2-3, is KAGVTQTPRYLIKTRGQQVTLSCSPISGHRSVSWYQQTPGQGLQFLFEYFSETQRNKGNFPGRFSGRQFSNSRSEMNVSTLELGDSALYLCASSFTSETTDTQYFGPGTRLTVL.

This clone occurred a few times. The CDR3 spells CASRPGGSNEKLFF. The CDR3 DNA is TGTGCCAGCAGACCAGGGGGCTCCAATGAAAAACTGTTTTTT. The rearrangement uses TRBV28 and TRBJ1-4; 8 bases are a match to TRBD1. Trimming at V came to 6 bases and at J to 5 bases, leaving 5 bases not matched to a gene. This CDR3 spans 14 amino acids. The germline CDR1 and CDR2 sequences are MDHEN and SYDVKM.

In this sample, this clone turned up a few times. The CDR3 sequence: CASSLGAGYEQYF. CDR3 bases: TGTGCCAGCAGCTTAGGGGCGGGTTACGAGCAGTACTTC. V gene TRBV7-6 combines with J gene TRBJ2-7; D is perhaps TRBD2 (5 bases). The CDR3 is 13 amino acids. CDR1 is SGHVS and CDR2 is FNYEAQ in the germline V gene. The ends were cut back, 1 base at V and 4 bases at J, with 8 bases in the middle.

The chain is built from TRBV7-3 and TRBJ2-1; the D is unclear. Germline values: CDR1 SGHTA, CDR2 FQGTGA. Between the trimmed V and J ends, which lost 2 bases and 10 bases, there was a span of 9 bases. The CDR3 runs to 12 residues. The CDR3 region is CASSLVPQEQFF. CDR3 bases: TGTGCCAGCAGCTTAGTCCCCCAGGAGCAGTTCTTC.

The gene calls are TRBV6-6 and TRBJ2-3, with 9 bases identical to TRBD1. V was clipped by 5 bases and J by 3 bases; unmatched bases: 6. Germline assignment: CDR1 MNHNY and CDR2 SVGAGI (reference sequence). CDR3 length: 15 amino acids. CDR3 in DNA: TGTGCCAGCAGTCGCGACAGGGGGATTACAGATACGCAGTATTTT. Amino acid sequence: CASSRDRGITDTQYF.

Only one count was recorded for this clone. CDR3 region: CASSRAGVSYEQYF. The CDR3 nucleotides read TGTGCCAGCAGCAGAGCAGGGGTGTCCTACGAGCAGTACTTC. V usage is TRBV5-4 and J usage is TRBJ2-7, with D possibly being TRBD1 (6 bases). CDR3 length: 14 amino acids. V shed 4 bases and J shed 1 base, with 12 bases lying between them. The germline CDR1 and CDR2 sequences are SGHNT and YYREEE (reference sequence).

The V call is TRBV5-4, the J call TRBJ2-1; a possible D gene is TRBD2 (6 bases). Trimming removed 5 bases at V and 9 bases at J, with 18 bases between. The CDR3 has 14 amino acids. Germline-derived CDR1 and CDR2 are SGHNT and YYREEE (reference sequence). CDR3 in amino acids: CASRLGTSPGEQFF. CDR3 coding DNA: TGTGCCAGCAGACTCGGGACTTCCCCCGGTGAGCAGTTCTTC.

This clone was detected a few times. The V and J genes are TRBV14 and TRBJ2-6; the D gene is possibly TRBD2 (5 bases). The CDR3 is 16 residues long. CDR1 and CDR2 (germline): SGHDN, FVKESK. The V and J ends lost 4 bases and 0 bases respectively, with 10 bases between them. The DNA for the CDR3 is TGTGCCAGCAGCCCTAGGGAGCTCTCTGGGGCCAACGTCCTGACTTTC. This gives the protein CASSPRELSGANVLTF.

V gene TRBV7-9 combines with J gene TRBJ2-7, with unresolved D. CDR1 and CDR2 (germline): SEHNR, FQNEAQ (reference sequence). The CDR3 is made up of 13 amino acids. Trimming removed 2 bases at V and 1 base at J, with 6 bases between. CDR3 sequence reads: CASSLSPSYEQYF. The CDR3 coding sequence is TGTGCCAGCAGCTTAAGCCCATCCTACGAGCAGTACTTC.

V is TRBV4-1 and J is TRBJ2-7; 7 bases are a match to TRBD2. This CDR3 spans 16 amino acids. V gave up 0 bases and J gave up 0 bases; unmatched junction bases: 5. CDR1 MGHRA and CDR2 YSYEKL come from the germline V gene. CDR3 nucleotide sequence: TGCGCCAGCAGCCAAGACCCTAGCGGAGTCTCCTACGAGCAGTACTTC. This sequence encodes CASSQDPSGVSYEQYF.

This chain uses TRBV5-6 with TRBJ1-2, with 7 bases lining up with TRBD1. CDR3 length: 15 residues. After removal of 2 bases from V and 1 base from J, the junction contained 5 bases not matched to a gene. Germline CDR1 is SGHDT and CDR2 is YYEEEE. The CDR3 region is CASSLIYRGNYGYTF. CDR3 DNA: TGTGCCAGCAGCTTAATATACAGGGGTAACTATGGCTACACCTTC.

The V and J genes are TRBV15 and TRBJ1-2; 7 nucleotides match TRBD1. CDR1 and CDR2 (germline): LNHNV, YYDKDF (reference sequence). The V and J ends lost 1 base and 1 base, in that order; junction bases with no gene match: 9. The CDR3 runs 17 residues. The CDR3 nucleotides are TGTGCCACCAGCAGAGGCCCCCTTCGGGACAGTAACTATGGCTACACCTTC. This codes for CATSRGPLRDSNYGYTF.

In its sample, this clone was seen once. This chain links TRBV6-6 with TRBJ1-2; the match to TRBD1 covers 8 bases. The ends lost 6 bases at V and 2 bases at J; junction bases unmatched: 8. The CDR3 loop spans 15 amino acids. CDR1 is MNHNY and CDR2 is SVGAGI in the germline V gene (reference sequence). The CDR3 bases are TGTGCCAGCAGGGACAGGGCCCACGCAAACTATGGCTACACCTTC. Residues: CASRDRAHANYGYTF.

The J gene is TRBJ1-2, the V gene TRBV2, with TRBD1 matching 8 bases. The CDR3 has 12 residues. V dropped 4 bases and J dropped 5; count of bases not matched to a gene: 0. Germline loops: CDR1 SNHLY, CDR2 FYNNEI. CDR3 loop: CASSGTGYGYTF. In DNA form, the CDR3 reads TGTGCCAGCAGTGGGACAGGGTATGGCTACACCTTC.

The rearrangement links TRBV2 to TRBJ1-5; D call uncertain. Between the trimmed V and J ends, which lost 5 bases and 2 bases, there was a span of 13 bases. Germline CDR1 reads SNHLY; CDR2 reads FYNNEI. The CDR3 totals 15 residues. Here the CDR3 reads CASSKDGRGNQPQHF. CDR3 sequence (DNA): TGTGCCAGCAGTAAAGACGGGCGGGGCAATCAGCCCCAGCATTTT.